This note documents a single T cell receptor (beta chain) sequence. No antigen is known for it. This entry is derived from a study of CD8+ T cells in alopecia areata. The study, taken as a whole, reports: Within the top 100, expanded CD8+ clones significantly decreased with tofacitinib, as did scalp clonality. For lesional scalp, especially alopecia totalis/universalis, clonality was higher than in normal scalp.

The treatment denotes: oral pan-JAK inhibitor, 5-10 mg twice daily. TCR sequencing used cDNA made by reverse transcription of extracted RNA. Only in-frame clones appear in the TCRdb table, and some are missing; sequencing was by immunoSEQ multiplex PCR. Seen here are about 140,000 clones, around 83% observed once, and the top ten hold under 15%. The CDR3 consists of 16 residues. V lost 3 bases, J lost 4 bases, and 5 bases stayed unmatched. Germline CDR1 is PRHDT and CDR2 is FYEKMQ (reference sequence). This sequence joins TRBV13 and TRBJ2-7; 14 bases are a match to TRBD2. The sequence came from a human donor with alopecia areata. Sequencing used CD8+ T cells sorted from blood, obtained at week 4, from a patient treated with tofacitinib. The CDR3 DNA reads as TGTGCCAGCAGCTTGACCGGGACTAGCGGGGGTTACGAGCAGTACTTC. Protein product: CASSLTGTSGGYEQYF.